The 29 T cell receptor beta chains below were found in one sample sequenced in a study of molecular identifiers for immune sequencing clone quantification. In TCRdb, the PCR reads were re-called with MiXCR into one record per CDR3 protein. The table shows 490,000 or so distinct CDR3 sequences, with around 21% occurring only once. The sequenced material came from naive CD8+ T cells from blood, with Jurkat cell RNA spiked in. Subset indicated: FACS-sorted CD8+CD4-CCR7+CD45RA+ naive T cells. Receptor source: a human donor in good health. Some libraries in this study had Jurkat cell RNA spiked in.

The J gene is TRBJ2-2, the V gene TRBV13; the D gene is possibly TRBD2 (6 bases). V was cut by 5 bases and J by 4 bases, with 20 bases left in between. Looked up from germline, CDR1 is PRHDT and CDR2 is FYEKMQ (reference sequence). CDR3 length: 17 amino acids. The CDR3 loop is CASSPGIAVPPTGELFF. The CDR3 DNA follows: TGTGCCAGCAGCCCCGGGATAGCGGTTCCCCCCACCGGGGAGCTGTTTTTT.

V is TRBV7-9 and J is TRBJ1-3; a weak D match, TRBD1 (5 bases). Trimming removed 5 bases from V and 4 bases from J, with 18 bases in between. This CDR3 spans 16 amino acids. The germline gives CDR1 SEHNR, CDR2 FQNEAQ (reference sequence). The CDR3 nucleotides are TGTGCCAGCAGCACTACACAGGCTGTGAAAGGAAACACCATATATTTT. It encodes CASSTTQAVKGNTIYF.

This clonotype showed up just a few times. The chain combines TRBV6-2 or TRBV6-3 with TRBJ2-3; either TRBD1 or TRBD2 may fit D (6 bases each). The germline V gene encodes CDR1 MNHEY and CDR2 SVGEGT. V was trimmed by 6 bases and J by 6 bases, leaving 19 bases between them. The CDR3 extends over 15 amino acids. CDR3 amino acids: CASSYPAEGVDTQYF. Here the CDR3 DNA reads TGTGCCAGCAGCTACCCGGCGGAGGGGGTTGATACGCAGTATTTT.

The rearrangement joins TRBV10-1 to TRBJ2-7; D is tentatively TRBD1 or TRBD2 (5 bases each). CDR1 is WNHNN, CDR2 SYGVQD, per germline (reference sequence). This CDR3 has 15 residues. Trimming pared 0 bases from V and 5 bases from J, leaving 14 bases between. The CDR3 is CASSESTRGVNEQYF. Written as DNA, the CDR3 is TGCGCCAGCAGTGAGTCGACTCGAGGGGTGAACGAGCAGTACTTC.

A few counts support this clonotype. The chain links TRBV11-2 to TRBJ1-4; 7 bases align to TRBD1. The CDR3 spans 15 residues. Looked up from germline, CDR1 is SGHAT and CDR2 is FQNNGV. After removal of 6 bases from V and 4 bases from J, the junction contained 8 bases not matched to a gene. The CDR3 reads CASRHPGQNNEKLFF. CDR3 in DNA: TGTGCCAGCAGACATCCGGGACAGAATAATGAAAAACTGTTTTTT.

This clonotype was seen ten or more times. The chain combines TRBV7-9 with TRBJ2-3; a possible D gene is TRBD2 (6 bases). The germline V and J ends were trimmed by 5 bases and 3 bases, with 15 bases remaining between them. CDR1 and CDR2 (germline): SEHNR, FQNEAQ (reference sequence). The CDR3 length is 15 residues. The CDR3 is CASSGTSFGTDTQYF. CDR3 coding DNA: TGTGCCAGCAGCGGTACTAGCTTCGGGACAGATACGCAGTATTTT.

Regarding this clonotype: One junction end disagrees with the germline gene, perhaps due to a read error. CDR3 nucleotides: TGTGCCAGTAGTATTGATTATGGGGACAGGGTCCCTTTATTT. It codes for CASSIDYGDRVPLF. V is TRBV19 and J is TRBJ2-3, with 9 bases fitting TRBD1. From germline, CDR1 is LNHDA and CDR2 SQIVND (reference sequence). The CDR3 runs 14 residues.

The gene calls are TRBV29-1 and TRBJ2-1; 7 nucleotides match TRBD1. In germline, CDR1 is SQVTM, CDR2 ANQGSEA. V shed 6 bases, J shed 7 bases, and the junction held 3 bases outside the gene matches. The length of the CDR3 is 11 residues. The CDR3 DNA follows: TGCAGCGTGCCCAGGGGGAATGAGCAGTTCTTC. Protein: CSVPRGNEQFF.

The chain joins TRBV5-4 to TRBJ2-7; maybe TRBD1 (6 bases). CDR3 length: 16 amino acids. The V gene lost 6 bases and the J gene lost 2 bases, with 21 bases spanning the gap. Germline V gene data show CDR1 as SGHNT and CDR2 as YYREEE (reference sequence). The CDR3 DNA follows: TGTGCCAGCACCATTTACCCCGGGACAAGAACCTACGAGCAGTACTTC. It codes for CASTIYPGTRTYEQYF.

This clonotype was detected ten times or more. This rearrangement joins TRBV2 to TRBJ1-5; D gene ambiguous. This CDR3 has 15 residues. CDR1 and CDR2 (germline): SNHLY, FYNNEI. V lost 6 bases to trimming and J lost 1 base, with 13 bases between them. The CDR3 nucleotides read TGTGCCAGCAGGGGCCGGAAGGGCAGCAATCAGCCCCAGCATTTT. It is translated as CASRGRKGSNQPQHF.

This clonotype was detected a few times. The chain links TRBV6-2 or TRBV6-3 to TRBJ1-2, with a possible D match to TRBD1 (5 bases). This CDR3 region has 16 residues. V gave up 6 bases and J gave up 1 base, with 18 bases separating them. Germline V gene data show CDR1 as MNHEY and CDR2 as SVGEGT. This CDR3 is CASRTLDSRFNYGYTF. The CDR3 DNA sequence: TGTGCCAGCAGGACTCTAGACAGCCGATTTAACTATGGCTACACCTTC.

This clonotype was found a few times. The chain uses TRBV4-3 and TRBJ2-2; D ambiguous. The V and J ends lost 5 bases and 0 bases respectively, with 13 bases between them. Germline V gene lookup returns CDR1 LGHNA and CDR2 YSLEER. CDR3 length equals 16 residues. In DNA, the CDR3 is TGCGCCAGCAGCTCGCGAGTGATGGCGAACACCGGGGAGCTGTTTTTT. It is translated as CASSSRVMANTGELFF.

The chain uses TRBV19 and TRBJ2-7; D possibly matches TRBD1 or TRBD2 (5 bases each). Germline V gene lookup returns CDR1 LNHDA and CDR2 SQIVND (reference sequence). The CDR3 sequence is 13 residues long. V gave up 6 bases and J gave up 2 bases, with 11 bases separating them. CDR3 nucleotide sequence: TGTGCCAGTAGGGGGGAGCCAACCTACGAGCAGTACTTC. Its protein is CASRGEPTYEQYF.

Regarding this clonotype: Being one base from a much bigger clone, this may be a read error. The chain carries TRBV27 and TRBJ2-5, with 10 nucleotides matching TRBD2. Germline trimming cut 5 bases from V and 0 bases from J; bases unmatched to any gene: 3. The CDR3 has 15 amino acids. Looked up from germline, CDR1 is MNHEY and CDR2 is SMNVEV (reference sequence). In nucleotides, the CDR3 is TGTGCCAGCAGTCCAGGGACTAGCGACCAAGAGACCCAGTACTTC. Its translation is CASSPGTSDQETQYF.

This clonotype was picked up a small number of times. The J gene is TRBJ2-3, the V gene TRBV7-9; the D gene could be TRBD1 or TRBD2 (5 bases each). The CDR3 length is 17 residues. Trimming took 4 bases from V and 2 from J, leaving 19 bases between them. Germline lookup yields CDR1 SEHNR and CDR2 FQNEAQ (reference sequence). The DNA for the CDR3 is TGTGCCAGCAGCTCGCCGGGACCAACTTCCTACACAGATACGCAGTATTTT. Protein sequence: CASSSPGPTSYTDTQYF.

This clonotype was picked up a small number of times. This sequence joins TRBV6-5 and TRBJ2-1, with 7 bases that match TRBD1. Trimming cost V 0 bases and J 2 bases; bases outside gene matches: 4. Per the germline V gene, CDR1 is MNHEY and CDR2 is SVGAGI. This CDR3 is 16 amino acids long. DNA for the CDR3: TGTGCCAGCAGTTACTCGAGTGGGACAGCCTACAATGAGCAGTTCTTC. Translated, it gives CASSYSSGTAYNEQFF.

The V and J genes are TRBV2 and TRBJ1-2; maybe TRBD1 (6 bases). The CDR3 extends over 13 amino acids. V shed 8 bases and J shed 4 bases, with 14 bases lying between them. CDR1 is SNHLY, CDR2 FYNNEI, per germline. CDR3 in amino acids: CASGVRGTYGYTF. The CDR3 DNA is TGTGCCAGCGGAGTAAGGGGGACCTATGGCTACACCTTC.

V usage is TRBV30 and J usage is TRBJ2-1; D is ambiguous. Trimming removed 1 base at V and 10 bases at J, with 14 bases between. Germline CDR1 reads GTSNPN; CDR2 reads SVGIG (reference sequence). The CDR3 totals 13 residues. The CDR3 nucleotides are TGTGCCTGGAGTGGACCCCTGACGAGCGAGCAGTTCTTC. This codes for CAWSGPLTSEQFF.

This clonotype occurred many times. This chain joins TRBV4-3 and TRBJ1-1, with a possible D match to TRBD1 (5 bases). Per germline, CDR1 LGHNA and CDR2 YSLEER. V lost 8 bases and J lost 4, with 17 bases in between. This CDR3 has 14 residues. The CDR3 sequence is CASAEAGYGTEAFF. The CDR3 nucleotides read TGCGCCAGCGCCGAGGCAGGGTACGGCACTGAAGCTTTCTTT.

The chain has TRBV27 and TRBJ2-5; TRBD2 might be the D (6 bases). Germline-derived CDR1 and CDR2 are MNHEY and SMNVEV (reference sequence). The CDR3 consists of 17 residues. V lost 5 bases and J lost 1, with 20 bases in between. Here the CDR3 DNA reads TGTGCCAGCAGTCCCCCCGGCGGGGAGGAGGGCCAAGAGACCCAGTACTTC. Its translation is CASSPPGGEEGQETQYF.

This clonotype was seen a few times. V and J are TRBV6-2 or TRBV6-3 and TRBJ1-5, with unresolved D. Trimming left V 1 base short and J 4 bases short, with 14 bases between. Germline CDR1 reads MNHEY; CDR2 reads SVGEGT. This CDR3 region has 16 residues. The CDR3 region has the DNA TGTGCCAGCAGTTACTGGAGTGTGCAGGTAAATCAGCCCCAGCATTTT. Its protein is CASSYWSVQVNQPQHF.

In its sample, this clonotype was seen a few times. The chain links TRBV30 to TRBJ2-7; TRBD2 aligns across 7 bases. The V segment lost 8 bases and the J segment 3 bases; nucleotides outside the gene matches: 7. Germline loops: CDR1 GTSNPN, CDR2 SVGIG (reference sequence). The CDR3 spans 12 residues. The CDR3 sequence is CARGEGLYEQYF. In DNA form, the CDR3 reads TGTGCCCGTGGGGAGGGACTCTACGAGCAGTACTTC.

The table lists this clonotype with a few counts. Here the CDR3 reads CASRQLAAASTDTQYF. CDR3 bases: TGTGCCAGCAGACAACTAGCGGCCGCTAGCACAGATACGCAGTATTTT. The gene calls are TRBV27 and TRBJ2-3; 8 positions agree with TRBD2. This CDR3 spans 16 amino acids. Germline assignment: CDR1 MNHEY and CDR2 SMNVEV (reference sequence). J gave up 0 bases and V 6 bases, and 8 bases lay outside the gene matches.

With respect to this clonotype: One end of the junction fails to match germline, which may point to a read error. V gene TRBV9 combines with J gene TRBJ1-4; 10 bases line up with TRBD1. The CDR3 loop spans 17 amino acids. The germline V gene encodes CDR1 SGDLS and CDR2 YYNGEE. This CDR3 is CASSVEGGQGFNEKLLF. The DNA for the CDR3 is TGTGCCAGCAGCGTAGAAGGGGGACAGGGGTTTAATGAAAAACTGCTTTTT.

In regard to this clonotype: Given a much more abundant clone one base away, this may be a read error. V is TRBV4-3 and J is TRBJ1-3, with a weak D call TRBD1 (5 bases). Trimming cost V 1 base and J 0 bases, with 10 bases left between them. The CDR3 extends over 16 amino acids. The germline gives CDR1 LGHNA, CDR2 YSLEER. CDR3 sequence (DNA): TGCGCCAGCAGCCAAGGTGGGGCAAACTCTGGAAACACCATATATTTT. The encoded protein is CASSQGGANSGNTIYF.

This clonotype was observed at least ten times. The chain is built from TRBV29-1 and TRBJ2-7; 7 nucleotides line up with TRBD2. Germline CDR1 reads SQVTM; CDR2 reads ANQGSEA. This CDR3 is 13 amino acids long. The V segment lost 4 bases and the J segment 3 bases; nucleotides outside the gene matches: 6. CDR3 residues: CSVGGEGLYEQYF. In DNA, the CDR3 is TGCAGCGTTGGGGGGGAGGGCCTCTACGAGCAGTACTTC.

Many counts were recorded for this clonotype. The junction departs from the called germline gene at one end, perhaps through a read error. This chain links TRBV2 with TRBJ2-7, with 14 bases identical to TRBD2. CDR1 is SNHLY and CDR2 is FYNNEI in the germline V gene. CDR3 length: 16 amino acids. CDR3 region: CASSESGGTSGGPSSF. The CDR3 region has the DNA TGTGCCAGCAGTGAGAGCGGGGGGACTAGCGGGGGCCCCAGTAGTTTC.

At least ten counts were recorded for this clonotype. This chain uses TRBV7-9 with TRBJ1-5, with D perhaps TRBD1 (5 bases). This CDR3 is built from 14 residues. The germline V and J ends were trimmed by 1 base and 6 bases, with 10 bases remaining between them. Germline V gene data show CDR1 as SEHNR and CDR2 as FQNEAQ (reference sequence). The CDR3 coding sequence is TGTGCCAGCAGCTTAGTGGGGACGAGTCAGCCCCAGCATTTT. Translation gives CASSLVGTSQPQHF.

Comments on this clonotype: A much larger clone lies one base from this, so it may be a read error. V and J are TRBV19 and TRBJ2-6, with TRBD1 matching 9 bases. The J segment lost 1 base and the V segment lost 5 bases, leaving 9 bases of the junction unmatched. The CDR3 runs 18 residues. Germline loops: CDR1 LNHDA, CDR2 SQIVND (reference sequence). CDR3 in DNA: TGTGCCAGTAGTTTCCGGGACAGGGTACTTTCTGGGGCCAACGTCCTGACTTTC. Residues: CASSFRDRVLSGANVLTF. Using reference TRBV19 and TRBJ2-6 for the parts outside the CDR3, the full variable domain is DGGITQSPKYLFRKEGQNVTLSCEQNLNHDAMYWYRQDPGQGLRLIYYSQIVNDFQKGDIAEGYSVSREKKESFPLTVTSAQKNPTAFYLCASSFRDRVLSGANVLTFGAGSRLTVL.